There are a few counts of the clone carrying this T cell receptor beta chain. The antigen remains undetermined. The sample is drawn from a study of beta chain features in type 1 diabetes. Trimming pared 0 bases from V and 5 bases from J, leaving 8 bases between. Germline V CDR1 and CDR2: SGHRS, YFSETQ. The CDR3 totals 13 residues. Study-level results: In all four CD4+ subsets, TCRB CDR3 length was significantly, moderately reduced in type 1 diabetes.

The sequenced template was cDNA made from the entire isolated RNA. The protocol was immunoSEQ multiplex PCR, while the TCRdb copy is restricted to in-frame clones and leaves out a portion. The sample records about 660,000 clones, around an eighth being singletons. The chain links TRBV5-1 to TRBJ1-1; D is perhaps TRBD1 (5 bases). This clonotype originated in a man younger than 35 with type 1 diabetes. Sequencing was done on a sample of naive CD4+ T cells from blood. The CDR3 spells CASSLDWGTEAFF. The CDR3 nucleotides read TGCGCCAGCAGCTTGGATTGGGGGACTGAAGCTTTCTTT.